The 5 T cell receptor beta chains below all came from one sample that was sequenced in a study of shared clonotypes between healthy human individuals. Here immunoSEQ multiplex PCR was the method, and the copy in TCRdb shows in-frame clones only, minus some. Of 2 million to 3 million clones in the sample, 80% to 95% were seen once. The sequenced sample was naive CD4+ T cells from PBMCs. Subset indicated: CD45RA+ positively selected. The receptors here all came from a man aged 18 to 29 in good health. Some clones in this sample may be carry-over from other donors' samples.

This chain connects TRBV27 to TRBJ2-1; TRBD2 matches at 14 bases. V lost 7 bases and J lost 7; bases outside the gene matches: 15. Germline V gene sequence: CDR1 MNHEY, CDR2 SMNVEV (reference sequence). The CDR3 covers 18 residues. CDR3 sequence: CASNPSPWTSGRRNEQFF. CDR3 coding DNA: TGTGCCAGCAACCCGTCCCCCTGGACTAGCGGGAGGAGGAATGAGCAGTTCTTC.

The chain joins TRBV28 to TRBJ2-5; 14 bases align to TRBD2. There are 16 residues in the CDR3. In germline, CDR1 is MDHEN, CDR2 SYDVKM. V lost 3 bases, J lost 2 bases, and 2 bases stayed unmatched. The CDR3 region has the DNA TGTGCCAGCAGTTTGGGGACTAGCGGGAGTCAAGAGACCCAGTACTTC. Translating gives CASSLGTSGSQETQYF.

The rearrangement uses TRBV15 and TRBJ2-5; no firm D call. The DNA end lines up better with TRBJ2-7; the J call may be wrong. This CDR3 has 15 amino acids. Germline V CDR1 and CDR2: LNHNV, YYDKDF (reference sequence). The CDR3 loop is CATSRDPNGLYEQYF. The CDR3 coding sequence is TGTGCCACCAGCAGAGATCCGAACGGTCTCTACGAGCAGTACTTC.

This clone appeared once. The rearrangement uses TRBV5-1 and TRBJ2-7, with D maybe TRBD1 (7 bases). The CDR3 covers 14 residues. Trimming cost V 7 bases and J 1 base, with 15 bases left between them. In germline, CDR1 is SGHRS, CDR2 YFSETQ. CDR3 nucleotides: TGCGCCAGCCGGCGGGACAGCCTTTCCTACGAGCAGTACTTC. As protein: CASRRDSLSYEQYF.

Details on this clone: The identical CDR3 is also encoded by other nucleotide sequences in the sample. CDR3 sequence: CASSLGGGNEKLFF. The CDR3 DNA reads as TGCGCCAGCAGCTTGGGAGGGGGGAATGAAAAACTGTTTTTT. The chain recombines TRBV5-1 with TRBJ1-4; TRBD1 is a possible D gene (6 bases). Trimming removed 0 bases at V and 5 bases at J, with 8 bases between. This CDR3 is 14 amino acids long. Germline loops: CDR1 SGHRS, CDR2 YFSETQ.